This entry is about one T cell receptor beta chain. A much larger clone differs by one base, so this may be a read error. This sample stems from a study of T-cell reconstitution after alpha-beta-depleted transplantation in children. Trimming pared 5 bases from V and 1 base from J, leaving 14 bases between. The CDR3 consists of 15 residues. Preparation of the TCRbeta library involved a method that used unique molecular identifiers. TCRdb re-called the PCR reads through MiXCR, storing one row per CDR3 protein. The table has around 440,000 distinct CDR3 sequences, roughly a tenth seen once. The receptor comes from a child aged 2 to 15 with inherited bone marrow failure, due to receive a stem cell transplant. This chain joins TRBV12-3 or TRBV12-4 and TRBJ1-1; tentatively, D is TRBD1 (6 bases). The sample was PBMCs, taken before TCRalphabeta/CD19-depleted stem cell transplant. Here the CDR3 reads CASSIRGHSNTEAFF. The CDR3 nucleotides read TGTGCCAGCAGTATCCGGGGACACTCGAACACTGAAGCTTTCTTT.